These T cell receptor beta chains were read from a single sample in a study of blood T cell repertoires in COVID-19. Profiled with immunoSEQ multiplex PCR; TCRdb holds only in-frame clones, not every one. In the table there are roughly 250,000 clones, roughly four fifths of which are singletons. The sample consisted of peripheral blood. The receptors shown here come from an older person with COVID-19, enrolled during active disease. Each CDR3 is given with its conserved first and last residue. A D gene is named only where the DNA matches it firmly. Clone size appears in some rows only: once, few, many, or a class for an expanded clone.

V gene	D gene	J gene	clone size	CDR3 protein	CDR3 DNA
TRBV6-5	TRBD2	TRBJ2-7	once	CASRGGTVEQYF	TGTGCCAGCAGGGGGGGGACCGTCGAGCAGTACTTC
TRBV28	TRBD2	TRBJ2-7	.	CASITPGLASKQYF	TGTGCCAGCATAACACCGGGACTAGCTAGCAAGCAGTACTTC
TRBV14	.	TRBJ1-3	once	CASSQARNTIYF	TGTGCCAGCAGCCAAGCTCGAAACACCATATATTTT
TRBV2	.	TRBJ2-1	.	CASSLSSYNEQFF	TGTGCCAGCAGTCTGAGCTCCTACAATGAGCAGTTCTTC
TRBV7-2	.	TRBJ2-1	.	CASSLITGASEQFF	TGTGCCAGCAGCCTCATCACTGGAGCATCTGAGCAGTTCTTC
TRBV10-3	TRBD2	TRBJ2-3	.	CAISPTAGGGDTQYF	TGTGCCATCAGCCCCACTGCGGGGGGTGGTGATACGCAGTATTTT
TRBV4-2	.	TRBJ1-1	few	CASSQGTGRETEAFF	TGTGCCAGCAGCCAAGGGACGGGGCGGGAGACTGAAGCTTTCTTT
TRBV28	.	TRBJ1-2	.	CASSGPGAEYGYTF	TGTGCCAGCAGTGGACCGGGAGCCGAATATGGCTACACCTTC
TRBV7-2	TRBD2	TRBJ2-5	few	CASSLEAGGHGTTTQYF	TGTGCCAGCAGCTTAGAGGCGGGGGGCCATGGGACAACGACCCAGTACTTC
TRBV9	.	TRBJ2-7	.	CASSVGGSSYEQYF	TGTGCCAGCAGCGTAGGGGGCAGTTCCTACGAGCAGTACTTC
TRBV18	.	TRBJ1-2	.	CASSPQSTNYGYTF	TGTGCCAGCTCACCACAGAGTACTAACTATGGCTACACCTTC
TRBV28	.	TRBJ1-5	.	CGTGSQPQHF	TGTGGCACAGGGAGTCAGCCCCAGCATTTT
TRBV27	TRBD2	TRBJ2-3	.	CASRERGIDTQYF	TGTGCCAGTAGAGAGCGGGGGATAGATACGCAGTATTTT
TRBV19	TRBD2	TRBJ2-7	.	CASRRGGDRTYEQYF	TGTGCCAGTAGGCGCGGGGGGGATCGTACCTACGAGCAGTACTTC
TRBV6-5	.	TRBJ1-1	many	CATSEGNRPWAEAFF	TGTGCCACCTCGGAGGGCAACCGCCCGTGGGCTGAAGCTTTCTTT
TRBV5-6	TRBD2	TRBJ2-7	.	CASSILAGPTYEQYF	TGTGCCAGCAGCATACTAGCGGGGCCGACCTACGAGCAGTACTTC
TRBV18	TRBD1	TRBJ2-3	.	CASSPRDRFTDTQYF	TGTGCCAGCTCACCGAGGGACAGATTCACAGATACGCAGTATTTT
TRBV12-3/TRBV12-4	.	TRBJ1-5	.	CASSPVSNQPQHF	TGTGCCAGCAGTCCTGTAAGCAATCAGCCCCAGCATTTT
TRBV4-1	TRBD2	TRBJ2-1	.	CASSQGPSGGRSSYNEQFF	TGCGCCAGCAGCCAAGGTCCTAGCGGGGGCCGCAGCTCCTACAATGAGCAGTTCTTC
TRBV28	.	TRBJ1-6	.	CASSLSYRNQFLLHF	TGTGCCAGCAGTTTGAGCTACAGAAATCAATTCCTACTCCACTTT
TRBV9	.	TRBJ2-1	.	CASSVGLNTEQFF	TGTGCCAGCAGCGTAGGTCTCAACACTGAGCAGTTCTTC
TRBV4-3	TRBD1	TRBJ1-5	many	CASSQEKGAINQPQHF	TGCGCCAGCAGCCAAGAAAAGGGGGCGATCAATCAGCCCCAGCATTTT
TRBV6-5	.	TRBJ2-1	.	CASSSLFNEQFF	TGTGCCAGCAGTTCCTTATTCAATGAGCAGTTCTTC
TRBV28	TRBD2	TRBJ2-7	.	CASSYYTGTSYEQYF	TGTGCCAGCAGTTATTACACCGGGACTAGCTACGAGCAGTACTTC
TRBV6-6	.	TRBJ1-1	.	CASSGRGINTEAFF	TGTGCCAGCAGTGGGCGGGGGATTAACACTGAAGCTTTCTTT
TRBV19	.	TRBJ1-3	.	CASSMRRAGNTIYF	TGTGCCAGTAGTATGCGGAGGGCTGGAAACACCATATATTTT
TRBV28	.	TRBJ2-1	.	CASSRQDYNEQFF	TGTGCCAGCAGTCGACAGGATTACAATGAGCAGTTCTTC
TRBV5-1	.	TRBJ2-7	.	CASLSGPLSYEQYF	TGCGCCAGCCTAAGCGGGCCCCTCTCCTACGAGCAGTACTTC
TRBV5-6	.	TRBJ2-1	.	CASSVGRALEQFF	TGTGCCAGCAGCGTCGGCAGGGCGCTCGAACAGTTCTTC
TRBV7-2	.	TRBJ2-7	.	CASSLGVGQGIHF	.
TRBV6-5	TRBD2	TRBJ2-2	.	CASRKLAGGTGELFF	TGTGCCAGTAGAAAACTAGCGGGGGGAACCGGGGAGCTGTTTTTT